One and the same sample provided the 22 T cell receptor beta chains below, sequenced in a study of T cell responses to AZD1222 COVID-19 vaccine. Sequenced by immunoSEQ multiplex PCR; TCRdb stores in-frame clones only, minus some. The sample lists tens of thousands of clones; 86% were seen once. The material was peripheral blood, obtained 28 days after the second AZD1222 dose. All receptors come from an adult who received the AZD1222 COVID-19 vaccine.

This clone is a singleton in its sample. The chain is built from TRBV18 and TRBJ2-3; perhaps TRBD1 as D (6 bases). Between the trimmed V and J ends, which lost 3 bases and 0 bases, there was a span of 13 bases. CDR3 size: 16 residues. Germline V gives CDR1 KGHSH, CDR2 LQKENI. The CDR3 DNA reads as TGTGCCAGCTCACCCCCTTTGGGGACAAGCACAGATACGCAGTATTTT. It specifies CASSPPLGTSTDTQYF.

The chain has TRBV7-8 and TRBJ2-3, with D possibly being TRBD2 (5 bases). The germline V gene encodes CDR1 SGHVS and CDR2 FQNEAQ. The CDR3 runs 14 residues. The V gene lost 7 bases and the J gene lost 6 bases, with 17 bases spanning the gap. CDR3 region: CASTRGDWPDTQYF. As DNA, the CDR3 is TGTGCCAGCACCCGGGGAGATTGGCCGGATACGCAGTATTTT.

The rearrangement uses TRBV6-5 and TRBJ1-1; no reliable D call. Trimming left V 2 bases short and J 0 bases short, with 7 bases between. CDR3 length: 14 amino acids. The V gene's germline CDR1 is MNHEY and CDR2 SVGAGI. For the CDR3, the DNA is TGTGCCAGCAGTTACGGACTCATGAACACTGAAGCTTTCTTT. It encodes CASSYGLMNTEAFF.

The rearrangement uses TRBV10-2 and TRBJ2-6; D unresolved. The CDR3 spans 18 residues. Germline CDR1 is WSHSY and CDR2 is SAAADI. V dropped 3 bases and J dropped 16 bases, with 31 bases sitting between them. CDR3 DNA: TGCGCCAGCAGTGACAAGCGCACTTCTAACAAGTCGGGCCAACGTCTGACTTTC. This encodes CASSDKRTSNKSGQRLTF.

The chain is built from TRBV2 and TRBJ2-1, with D possibly being TRBD2 (5 bases). CDR3 length equals 14 residues. Deletions cut 10 bases from V and 9 bases from J, with 22 bases between. Germline V gene lookup returns CDR1 SNHLY and CDR2 FYNNEI. CDR3 sequence: CATALERAQSEQFF. The CDR3 nucleotides read TGTGCCACCGCTCTCGAGAGGGCTCAGAGTGAGCAGTTCTTC.

This chain connects TRBV7-9 to TRBJ2-7, with a weak D call TRBD1 (7 bases). The CDR3 extends over 15 amino acids. Germline CDR1 is SEHNR and CDR2 is FQNEAQ (reference sequence). Trimming left V 5 bases short and J 0 bases short, with 14 bases between. This CDR3 reads CASSPRGDGSYEQYF. Here the CDR3 DNA reads TGTGCCAGCAGCCCCAGGGGGGACGGCTCCTACGAGCAGTACTTC.

The chain couples TRBV5-1 to TRBJ1-2; perhaps TRBD1 as D (5 bases). The V and J ends lost 0 bases and 8 bases respectively, with 17 bases between them. Germline-derived CDR1 and CDR2 are SGHRS and YFSETQ. This CDR3 spans 15 amino acids. CDR3 sequence reads: CASSLARPDTVGYTF. CDR3 nucleotide sequence: TGCGCCAGCAGCTTGGCGAGGCCGGACACTGTGGGCTACACCTTC. The variable domain in full, with the rest retrieved from reference TRBV5-1 and TRBJ1-2, is KAGVTQTPRYLIKTRGQQVTLSCSPISGHRSVSWYQQTPGQGLQFLFEYFSETQRNKGNFPGRFSGRQFSNSRSEMNVSTLELGDSALYLCASSLARPDTVGYTFGSGTRLTVV.

The genes are TRBV6-5 and TRBJ2-1; possibly TRBD2 for D (5 bases). This CDR3 comprises 12 residues. Germline-derived CDR1 and CDR2 are MNHEY and SVGAGI. Trimming left V 8 bases short and J 6 bases short, with 11 bases between. The CDR3 spells CASSERANEQFF. As DNA, the CDR3 is TGTGCCAGCTCAGAGAGGGCCAATGAGCAGTTCTTC.

This chain connects TRBV28 to TRBJ2-7; TRBD2 matches at 9 bases. The CDR3 totals 12 residues. Germline CDR1 reads MDHEN; CDR2 reads SYDVKM. The trim removed 10 bases at V and 4 bases at J, leaving 5 bases unmatched. This CDR3 reads CATGTSPYEQYF. The CDR3 DNA is TGTGCCACCGGGACTAGCCCGTACGAGCAGTACTTC.

The chain is built from TRBV11-3 and TRBJ2-3; no firm D call. The CDR3 is 13 residues long. Trimming removed 2 bases at V and 3 bases at J, with 6 bases between. Germline V gene lookup returns CDR1 SGHNT and CDR2 YENEEA. The CDR3 nucleotides read TGTGCCAGCAGCTTACAGTCTACAGATACGCAGTATTTT. Amino acid sequence: CASSLQSTDTQYF. The full variable domain, its missing parts supplied by reference TRBV11-3 and TRBJ2-3, is EAGVVQSPRYKIIEKKQPVAFWCNPISGHNTLYWYLQNLGQGPELLIRYENEEAVDDSQLPKDRFSAERLKGVDSTLKIQPAELGDSAVYLCASSLQSTDTQYFGPGTRLTVL.

The chain employs TRBV28 and TRBJ2-7, with D hard to call. This CDR3 has 12 residues. Trimming removed 5 bases at V and 3 bases at J, with 8 bases between. The germline CDR1 and CDR2 sequences are MDHEN and SYDVKM. CDR3 amino acids: CASSLTDYEQYF. As DNA, the CDR3 is TGTGCCAGCAGTCTTACAGACTACGAGCAGTACTTC. The full variable domain, in which reference TRBV28 and TRBJ2-7 provide the parts outside the CDR3, is DVKVTQSSRYLVKRTGEKVFLECVQDMDHENMFWYRQDPGLGLRLIYFSYDVKMKEKGDIPEGYSVSREKKERFSLILESASTNQTSMYLCASSLTDYEQYFGPGTRLTVT.

The chain recombines TRBV18 with TRBJ2-7; D gene ambiguous. This CDR3 region has 13 residues. Germline CDR1 reads KGHSH; CDR2 reads LQKENI. Trimming took off 3 bases at V and 9 bases at J, with 15 bases between the two ends. In nucleotides, the CDR3 is TGTGCCAGCTCACCTGTTGAGTTGGGCGGGCAGTACTTC. Translating it yields CASSPVELGGQYF.

The CDR3 DNA is TGTGCCATCAGCAGGACAGGGACTAACCAAGAGACCCAGTACTTC. As protein: CAISRTGTNQETQYF. This rearrangement joins TRBV10-3 to TRBJ2-5, with a possible D match to TRBD1 (8 bases). Germline V CDR1 and CDR2: ENHRY, SYGVKD. With 6 bases removed from V and 0 bases from J, the gap between germline ends came to 14 bases. This CDR3 region has 15 residues.

The V and J genes are TRBV29-1 and TRBJ2-7; TRBD2 aligns across 9 bases. Trimming cost V 4 bases and J 2 bases; bases outside gene matches: 3. Germline-derived CDR1 and CDR2 are SQVTM and ANQGSEA. The CDR3 length is 13 residues. The CDR3, as DNA: TGCAGCGTTGTCCTAGCGGGGCCCTACGAGCAGTACTTC. This gives the protein CSVVLAGPYEQYF.

The chain has TRBV28 and TRBJ2-7, with 9 bases identical to TRBD1. V gave up 6 bases and J gave up 5 bases; unmatched junction bases: 11. From germline, CDR1 is MDHEN and CDR2 SYDVKM. This CDR3 is built from 15 residues. The CDR3 spells CASSSPGTGPHEQYF. The CDR3 DNA reads TGTGCCAGCAGCTCTCCCGGGACAGGGCCCCACGAGCAGTACTTC.

This sequence joins TRBV16 and TRBJ2-6; no clear D gene. Trimming left V 6 bases short and J 0 bases short, with 9 bases between. The CDR3 consists of 15 residues. Germline V lookup: CDR1 KGHSY, CDR2 FQNENV. CDR3 region: CASRPPYSGANVLTF. For the CDR3, the DNA is TGTGCCAGCAGACCTCCTTACTCTGGGGCCAACGTCCTGACTTTC.

The rearrangement joins TRBV5-1 to TRBJ2-1; a weak D match, TRBD1 (5 bases). The ends were cut back, 0 bases at V and 10 bases at J, with 20 bases in the middle. This CDR3 comprises 16 residues. CDR1 and CDR2 (germline): SGHRS, YFSETQ. The CDR3 sequence: CASSLVPALTSGEQFF. CDR3 coding DNA: TGCGCCAGCAGCTTGGTACCAGCGCTTACATCAGGGGAGCAGTTCTTC.

The chain has TRBV14 and TRBJ1-5, with D unclear. V shed 0 bases and J shed 0 bases, with 18 bases lying between them. CDR1 is SGHDN and CDR2 is FVKESK in the germline V gene. This CDR3 has 19 residues. The DNA for the CDR3 is TGTGCCAGCAGCCAAGATTTGGCAGCCTTTAGCAATAGCAATCAGCCCCAGCATTTT. As protein: CASSQDLAAFSNSNQPQHF.

The gene calls are TRBV27 and TRBJ2-7; 10 bases are a match to TRBD2. The trim removed 6 bases at V and 0 bases at J, leaving 5 bases unmatched. The length of the CDR3 is 15 residues. The V gene's germline CDR1 is MNHEY and CDR2 SMNVEV (reference sequence). The CDR3 DNA is TGTGCCAGCAGGCTCTTAGCGGGGGGCTCCTACGAGCAGTACTTC. Protein: CASRLLAGGSYEQYF.

Points on this clone: Within the sample, other DNA sequences also encode this same CDR3. The rearrangement uses TRBV5-1 and TRBJ2-7; D is unresolved. The CDR3 has 12 residues. Germline loops: CDR1 SGHRS, CDR2 YFSETQ. The V and J ends lost 4 bases and 3 bases respectively, with 8 bases between them. CDR3 amino acids: CASSPGYYEQYF. The CDR3 DNA sequence: TGCGCCAGCAGCCCCGGTTACTACGAGCAGTACTTC.

The chain has TRBV28 and TRBJ1-5; D might be TRBD1 (5 bases). This CDR3 is built from 17 residues. With 3 bases removed from V and 4 bases from J, the gap between germline ends came to 19 bases. The V gene's germline CDR1 is MDHEN and CDR2 SYDVKM. CDR3 amino acids: CASSLPGLGVLNQPQHF. Written as DNA, the CDR3 is TGTGCCAGCAGTTTGCCCGGACTAGGGGTTTTGAATCAGCCCCAGCATTTT. The full variable domain, completed using reference TRBV28 and TRBJ1-5, is DVKVTQSSRYLVKRTGEKVFLECVQDMDHENMFWYRQDPGLGLRLIYFSYDVKMKEKGDIPEGYSVSREKKERFSLILESASTNQTSMYLCASSLPGLGVLNQPQHFGDGTRLSIL.

This clone appeared a few times. CDR3 region: CASSLARGRNQPQHF. Here the CDR3 DNA reads TGTGCCAGCAGCTTAGCACGGGGCCGCAATCAGCCCCAGCATTTT. V is TRBV7-8 and J is TRBJ1-5; TRBD1 might be the D (5 bases). The CDR3 consists of 15 residues. V was clipped by 0 bases and J by 2 bases, with 8 bases between them. In germline, CDR1 is SGHVS, CDR2 FQNEAQ.